These T cell receptor beta chains were read from a single sample in a study of blood T cell repertoires in COVID-19. TCRdb's copy holds only in-frame clones and misses some; the assay was immunoSEQ multiplex PCR. The table lists about 75,000 clones, roughly 90% of them singletons. Source material: peripheral blood. The receptors shown here come from a human donor in a cohort sampled during active COVID-19. The CDR3 runs from the conserved cysteine through the conserved F or W. The order of the fields is D gene, J gene, clone size, V gene, CDR3 DNA, CDR3 protein. D genes are given only for firm matches. Expanded clones get a size class; other rows say once, few or many, or leave the size out.

d_call: .; j_call: TRBJ1-5; clone_size: .; v_call: TRBV18; cdr3_nt: TGTGCCAGCTCACCAAAACAGGGTCAACAGCCCCAGCATTTT; cdr3_aa: CASSPKQGQQPQHF
d_call: .; j_call: TRBJ2-1; clone_size: once; v_call: TRBV7-8; cdr3_nt: TGTGCCAGCAGCTTAGCCCCGGTCGCCGGCAATGAGCAGTTCTTC; cdr3_aa: CASSLAPVAGNEQFF
d_call: .; j_call: TRBJ2-3; clone_size: .; v_call: TRBV19; cdr3_nt: TGTGCCAGTAGTATGCCCGGGGTTGACCCAGATACGCAGTATTTT; cdr3_aa: CASSMPGVDPDTQYF
d_call: TRBD2; j_call: TRBJ2-7; clone_size: once; v_call: TRBV5-1; cdr3_nt: TGCGCCAGCAGCCAATCATGGAGACTAGCGGACCGGCAGTACTTC; cdr3_aa: CASSQSWRLADRQYF
d_call: .; j_call: TRBJ1-6; clone_size: .; v_call: TRBV9; cdr3_nt: TGTGCCAGCAGCTCAGGGGCAAATTCACCCCTCCACTTT; cdr3_aa: CASSSGANSPLHF
d_call: TRBD2; j_call: TRBJ2-3; clone_size: .; v_call: TRBV27; cdr3_nt: TGTGCCAGCAGTCTCCACCGGACTAGTTTTAGCACAGATACGCAGTATTTT; cdr3_aa: CASSLHRTSFSTDTQYF
d_call: .; j_call: TRBJ2-1; clone_size: .; v_call: TRBV7-9; cdr3_nt: TGTGCCAGCAGCTTAGGGCGGAAGAGGGACTACAATGAGCAGTTCTTC; cdr3_aa: CASSLGRKRDYNEQFF
d_call: TRBD2; j_call: TRBJ2-3; clone_size: .; v_call: TRBV9; cdr3_nt: TGTGCCAGCAGCGCGGGACTAGCGGGAGTTGGGGCAGATACGCAGTATTTT; cdr3_aa: CASSAGLAGVGADTQYF
d_call: TRBD1; j_call: TRBJ2-7; clone_size: .; v_call: TRBV4-1; cdr3_nt: TGCGCCAGCAGCCAAGATACGGGACAGATATACGAGCAGTACTTC; cdr3_aa: CASSQDTGQIYEQYF
d_call: TRBD1; j_call: TRBJ1-5; clone_size: .; v_call: TRBV7-2; cdr3_nt: TGTGCCAGCAGCTTCAGGGGGCGCGGCGATCAGCCCCAGCATTTT; cdr3_aa: CASSFRGRGDQPQHF
d_call: .; j_call: TRBJ2-1; clone_size: .; v_call: TRBV7-2; cdr3_nt: TGTGCCAGCAGCCCCGGCCAGGGGCACAATGAGCAGTTCTTC; cdr3_aa: CASSPGQGHNEQFF
d_call: .; j_call: TRBJ2-2; clone_size: .; v_call: TRBV15; cdr3_nt: TGTGCCACCAGCACGGGACAGAACACCGGGGAGCTGTTTTTT; cdr3_aa: CATSTGQNTGELFF
d_call: TRBD2; j_call: TRBJ2-1; clone_size: .; v_call: TRBV5-6; cdr3_nt: TGTGCCAGCAGCCTAGCGCCAGCGGGAGGGAATGAGCAGTTCTTC; cdr3_aa: CASSLAPAGGNEQFF
d_call: .; j_call: TRBJ1-4; clone_size: .; v_call: TRBV4-1; cdr3_nt: TGCGCCAGCAGCCAAGGGGGAGGGGATGAAAAACTGTTTTTT; cdr3_aa: CASSQGGGDEKLFF
d_call: TRBD1; j_call: TRBJ2-3; clone_size: .; v_call: TRBV6-2/TRBV6-3; cdr3_nt: TGTGCCAGCAGTTACTGGGGGACAGGGAGGGCAGATACGCAGTATTTT; cdr3_aa: CASSYWGTGRADTQYF
d_call: TRBD1; j_call: TRBJ2-5; clone_size: .; v_call: TRBV6-5; cdr3_nt: TGTGCCAGCAGTTACTCTACAGGGGGAAGGGAGACCCAGTACTTC; cdr3_aa: CASSYSTGGRETQYF
d_call: .; j_call: TRBJ1-4; clone_size: .; v_call: TRBV10-3; cdr3_nt: TGTGCCATCAGTGAGGGCAGGGAGGGTGAAAAACTGTTTTTT; cdr3_aa: CAISEGREGEKLFF
d_call: TRBD2; j_call: TRBJ2-2; clone_size: .; v_call: TRBV18; cdr3_nt: TGTGCCAGCTCACCACCTGAGCTAGCGGGATACACCGGGGAGCTGTTTTTT; cdr3_aa: CASSPPELAGYTGELFF
d_call: TRBD2; j_call: TRBJ2-7; clone_size: few; v_call: TRBV29-1; cdr3_nt: TGCAGCGTTGGGACCGGGACTAGCGGGACCTACGAGCAGTACTTC; cdr3_aa: CSVGTGTSGTYEQYF
d_call: .; j_call: TRBJ1-6; clone_size: .; v_call: TRBV19; cdr3_nt: TGTGCCAGTAGGGGGGACACGAGCTCTAATTCACCCCTCCACTTT; cdr3_aa: CASRGDTSSNSPLHF
d_call: TRBD2; j_call: TRBJ2-6; clone_size: .; v_call: TRBV30; cdr3_nt: TGTGCCTGGAGTGGGCTAGCGGGAGAGAGCTCTGGGGCCAACGTCCTGACTTTC; cdr3_aa: CAWSGLAGESSGANVLTF
d_call: .; j_call: TRBJ1-5; clone_size: .; v_call: TRBV7-9; cdr3_nt: TGTGCCAGCAGCCTTAGCGCGACGGGAAATCAGCCCCAGCATTTT; cdr3_aa: CASSLSATGNQPQHF
d_call: .; j_call: TRBJ2-3; clone_size: .; v_call: TRBV5-8; cdr3_nt: TGTGCCAGCAGCTTGGACCCCGGGAGATTAACAGATACGCAGTATTTT; cdr3_aa: CASSLDPGRLTDTQYF
d_call: .; j_call: TRBJ2-1; clone_size: .; v_call: TRBV21-1; cdr3_nt: TGTGCCAGCAGCAAAGTCGGGGTACTACGACTCTCCTACAATGAGCAGTTCTTC; cdr3_aa: CASSKVGVLRLSYNEQFF
d_call: .; j_call: TRBJ1-1; clone_size: .; v_call: TRBV18; cdr3_nt: TGTGCCAGCTCACCAAGGAGCCAGATGAACACTGAAGCTTTCTTT; cdr3_aa: CASSPRSQMNTEAFF
d_call: .; j_call: TRBJ1-5; clone_size: few; v_call: TRBV11-2; cdr3_nt: TGTGCCAGCAGCTTTCGTCGGGAGGGTCAGCCCCAGCATTTT; cdr3_aa: CASSFRREGQPQHF
d_call: .; j_call: TRBJ2-7; clone_size: .; v_call: TRBV6-5; cdr3_nt: TGTGCCAGCAGGCCAGGGACATACCACGAGCAGTACTTC; cdr3_aa: CASRPGTYHEQYF
d_call: .; j_call: TRBJ2-7; clone_size: .; v_call: TRBV5-1; cdr3_nt: TGCGCCAGCAGCTCGAGGGGGACACCCTCCTACGAGCAGTACTTC; cdr3_aa: CASSSRGTPSYEQYF
d_call: .; j_call: TRBJ2-2; clone_size: .; v_call: TRBV27; cdr3_nt: TGTGCCAGCAGAGGGACACTAGGCACCGGGGAGCTGTTTTTT; cdr3_aa: CASRGTLGTGELFF
d_call: TRBD2; j_call: TRBJ2-7; clone_size: .; v_call: TRBV4-3; cdr3_nt: TGCGCCAGCAGCCAAGATCTGCGCGGGGGTATTTACGAGCAGTACTTC; cdr3_aa: CASSQDLRGGIYEQYF
d_call: .; j_call: TRBJ2-7; clone_size: .; v_call: TRBV30; cdr3_nt: TGTGCCTGGAGGGCCCTGGACAGCTCCTACGAGCAGTACTTC; cdr3_aa: CAWRALDSSYEQYF
d_call: .; j_call: TRBJ1-1; clone_size: .; v_call: TRBV19; cdr3_nt: TGTGCCAGTAGTATACAGGGGAAAACTGAAGCTTTCTTT; cdr3_aa: CASSIQGKTEAFF